The 3 T cell receptor beta chains listed next were all sequenced from one sample in a study of beta chain features in type 1 diabetes. What was sequenced were expressed TCRB transcripts, since all of the isolated RNA had been reverse transcribed. Data came from immunoSEQ multiplex PCR; TCRdb stores just in-frame clones and leaves some out. This sample has 200,000 to 300,000 clones; about a fifth occur once, and the top ten carry around 0.028%. For these TCRs, the target antigens are not known. Study-level points and caveats: Among all four CD4+ subsets, Type 1 diabetes patients had TCRB CDR3s that were moderately but significantly shorter.

The specimen was naive CD4+ T cells from blood. The receptors were gathered from a woman aged 40 to 50 with type 1 diabetes.

This clone was found a few times. The gene calls are TRBV13 and TRBJ2-7; TRBD1 matches at 8 bases. Trimming cost V 4 bases and J 2 bases; bases outside gene matches: 4. The CDR3 loop spans 14 amino acids. Germline loops: CDR1 PRHDT, CDR2 FYEKMQ (reference sequence). CDR3 in amino acids: CASSSPGQAYEQYF. The DNA of the CDR3 is TGTGCCAGCAGCTCCCCGGGACAGGCCTACGAGCAGTACTTC.

This clone appeared a few times. The chain is built from TRBV9 and TRBJ2-7, with TRBD1 matching 7 bases. CDR1 is SGDLS and CDR2 is YYNGEE in the germline V gene. The CDR3 runs to 14 residues. Trimming cost V 2 bases and J 6 bases; bases outside gene matches: 8. CDR3 DNA sequence: TGTGCCAGCAGCGTCGGGACAGAAGGCCGCGAGCAGTACTTC. Translated, it gives CASSVGTEGREQYF. Together with reference TRBV9 and TRBJ2-7, the CDR3 gives the full variable domain: DSGVTQTPKHLITATGQRVTLRCSPRSGDLSVYWYQQSLDQGLQFLIQYYNGEERAKGNILERFSAQQFPDLHSELNLSSLELGDSALYFCASSVGTEGREQYFGPGTRLTVT.

The chain uses TRBV16 and TRBJ1-2, with D perhaps matching TRBD1 (5 bases). Germline CDR1 and CDR2: KGHSY and FQNENV. This CDR3 spans 15 amino acids. Trimming removed 2 bases at V and 7 bases at J, with 17 bases between. This CDR3 is CASSQLAPPGGGYTF. The CDR3 DNA reads TGTGCCAGCAGCCAACTCGCCCCCCCCGGGGGTGGCTACACCTTC.